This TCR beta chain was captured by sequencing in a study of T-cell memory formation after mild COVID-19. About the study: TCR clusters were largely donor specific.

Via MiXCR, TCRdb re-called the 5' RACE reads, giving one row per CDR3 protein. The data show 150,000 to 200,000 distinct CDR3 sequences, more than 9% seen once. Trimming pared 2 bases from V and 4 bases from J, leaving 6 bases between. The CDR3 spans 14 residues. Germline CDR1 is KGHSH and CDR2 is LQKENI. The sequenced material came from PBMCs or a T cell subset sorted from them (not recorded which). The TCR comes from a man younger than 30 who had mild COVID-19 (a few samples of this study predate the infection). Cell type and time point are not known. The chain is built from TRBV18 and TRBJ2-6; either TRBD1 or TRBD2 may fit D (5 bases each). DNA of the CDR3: TGTGCCAGCTCACCAGGGACGGGGGCCAACGTCCTGACTTTC. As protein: CASSPGTGANVLTF.